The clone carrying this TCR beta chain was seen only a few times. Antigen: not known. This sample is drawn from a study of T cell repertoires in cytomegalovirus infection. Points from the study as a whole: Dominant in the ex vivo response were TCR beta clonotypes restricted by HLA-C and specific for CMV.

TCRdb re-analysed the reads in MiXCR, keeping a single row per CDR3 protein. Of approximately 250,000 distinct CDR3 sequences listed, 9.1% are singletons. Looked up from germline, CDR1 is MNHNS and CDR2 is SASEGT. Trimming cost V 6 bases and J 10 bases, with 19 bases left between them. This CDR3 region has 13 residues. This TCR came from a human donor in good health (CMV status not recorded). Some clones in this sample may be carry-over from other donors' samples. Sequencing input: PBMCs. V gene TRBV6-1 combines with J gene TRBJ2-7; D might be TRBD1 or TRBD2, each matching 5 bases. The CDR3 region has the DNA TGTGCCAGCAGAGAGGGGACCCCGGGCCTCCAGTACTTC. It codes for CASREGTPGLQYF.